This T cell receptor (beta chain) was sequenced for a study of shared clonotypes between healthy human individuals. Study context: The study drew on a couple of women and three men aged 18 to 49 as donors.

Findings and limits, study-wide: Tissue TCR repertoires likely differ from these blood-only repertoires. Despite large depth, sorted-subset datasets appeared incompletely sequenced.

Donors included only healthy HIV-negative adults lacking recent acute infections or vaccinations. In regard to this clone: Its matching antigen is unknown.

Assay used: immunoSEQ multiplex PCR; TCRdb lists only in-frame clones, some missing. Of some 580,000 clones in the sample, more than 95% were seen once. Germline trimming cut 3 bases from V and 5 bases from J; bases unmatched to any gene: 7. This CDR3 comprises 15 residues. CDR1 SGDLS and CDR2 YYNGEE come from the germline V gene. The chain has TRBV9 and TRBJ2-7; 11 positions agree with TRBD1. The source of this sequence is a woman aged 25 to 39 in good health. Sequencing was performed on naive CD4+ T cells sorted from blood. Sample subset: CD45RA+ positively selected. The chain's CDR3 is CASSAGQGASHEQYF. DNA of the CDR3: TGTGCCAGCAGCGCAGGACAGGGGGCATCACACGAGCAGTACTTC.